These 30 T cell receptor beta chains were all obtained from the same sample, sequenced in a study of T cell responses to AZD1222 COVID-19 vaccine. Data came from immunoSEQ multiplex PCR; TCRdb stores just in-frame clones and leaves some out. The sample comprises 65,000 or so clones, 84% of which are singletons, and more than 8.5% rests with the top ten. Sequenced here: peripheral blood, sampled on day 0 of AZD1222 vaccination. Source of these receptors: an adult in good health.

This clone appeared once. The CDR3 loop is CASSRDRGLNEQFF. The CDR3 DNA reads as TGTGCCAGCAGCCGGGACAGGGGGTTGAATGAGCAGTTCTTC. The V call is TRBV9, the J call TRBJ2-1, with 11 nucleotides matching TRBD1. The V gene end was trimmed by 4 bases and the J gene end by 7 bases; junction bases not matched to a gene: 4. Germline CDR1 is SGDLS and CDR2 is YYNGEE. The CDR3 spans 14 residues.

The sample holds one count of this clone. The chain is built from TRBV2 and TRBJ2-7; TRBD2 might be the D (5 bases). V lost 8 bases to trimming and J lost 2 bases, with 10 bases between them. The CDR3 is 12 residues long. Germline assignment: CDR1 SNHLY and CDR2 FYNNEI. In DNA, the CDR3 is TGTGCCAGCGGGGAGAGGACCTACGAGCAGTACTTC. Its translation: CASGERTYEQYF.

The chain couples TRBV3-1 (or the pseudogene TRBV3-2) to TRBJ1-2; D perhaps matches TRBD1 (6 bases). Trimming removed 4 bases at V and 3 bases at J, with 9 bases between. This CDR3 comprises 13 residues. Germline-derived CDR1 and CDR2 are LGHDT and YNNKEL (reference sequence). CDR3 residues: CASSPGEYYGYTF. CDR3 nucleotides: TGTGCCAGCAGCCCAGGGGAATACTATGGCTACACCTTC.

This chain links TRBV9 with TRBJ2-2; 8 positions agree with TRBD1. Trimming took 3 bases from V and 5 from J; bases not matched to a gene: 9. Germline CDR1 is SGDLS and CDR2 is YYNGEE. CDR3 size: 16 residues. CDR3 sequence (DNA): TGTGCCAGCAGCGCTGACAGGGGACGAAATACCGGGGAGCTGTTTTTT. Translation gives CASSADRGRNTGELFF.

In nucleotides, the CDR3 is TGTGCCAGCAGCGTAGACGGGGGCGCAGAGGCTTTCTTT. Amino acid sequence: CASSVDGGAEAFF. The genes are TRBV9 and TRBJ1-1; possibly TRBD1 for D (6 bases). Per the germline V gene, CDR1 is SGDLS and CDR2 is YYNGEE. V shed 0 bases and J shed 11 bases, with 14 bases lying between them. The CDR3 loop spans 13 amino acids.

The chain is built from TRBV5-1 and TRBJ1-6; the match to TRBD1 covers 8 bases. V lost 4 bases, J lost 3 bases, and 6 bases stayed unmatched. There are 16 residues in the CDR3. The V gene's germline CDR1 is SGHRS and CDR2 YFSETQ. CDR3 protein: CASSLGQDVYNSPLHF. The CDR3 coding sequence is TGCGCCAGCAGCCTGGGACAGGATGTCTATAATTCACCCCTCCACTTT.

This sequence joins TRBV28 and TRBJ2-7; 12 bases align to TRBD1. This CDR3 has 14 residues. In germline, CDR1 is MDHEN, CDR2 SYDVKM. V trimming: 6 bases; J trimming: 6 bases; junction bases outside the gene matches: 6. In DNA form, the CDR3 reads TGTGCCAGCAGCCTGGGACAGGGGGCGGGCGAGCAGTACTTC. This gives the protein CASSLGQGAGEQYF.

The rearrangement links TRBV7-8 to TRBJ1-3; TRBD1 matches at 8 bases. Per germline, CDR1 SGHVS and CDR2 FQNEAQ. With 3 bases clipped from V and 3 bases from J, the junction kept 7 bases outside the gene matches. The CDR3 has 16 residues. CDR3 nucleotides: TGTGCCAGCAGCTTCTACCAGGGGGCGATTGGAAACACCATATATTTT. This codes for CASSFYQGAIGNTIYF.

The CDR3 reads CASSPHPRGEAFF. As DNA, the CDR3 is TGTGCCAGCAGCCCACATCCGCGGGGTGAAGCTTTCTTT. The chain joins TRBV11-3 to TRBJ1-1; D unresolved. Germline-derived CDR1 and CDR2 are SGHNT and YENEEA. There are 13 residues in the CDR3. V was shortened by 5 bases and J by 7 bases, with 14 bases between the two germline ends.

The chain uses TRBV14 and TRBJ1-2; TRBD1 is a possible D gene (5 bases). The CDR3 spans 15 residues. Per the germline V gene, CDR1 is SGHDN and CDR2 is FVKESK. The germline V and J ends were trimmed by 1 base and 0 bases, with 9 bases remaining between them. In nucleotides, the CDR3 is TGTGCCAGCAGCCAAGGGGGGATGTCTAACTATGGCTACACCTTC. Its protein is CASSQGGMSNYGYTF. The full variable domain, its missing parts supplied by reference TRBV14 and TRBJ1-2, is EAGVTQFPSHSVIEKGQTVTLRCDPISGHDNLYWYRRVMGKEIKFLLHFVKESKQDESGMPNNRFLAERTGGTYSTLKVQPAELEDSGVYFCASSQGGMSNYGYTFGSGTRLTVV.

The chain has TRBV6-5 and TRBJ1-1; D gene ambiguous. The germline V gene encodes CDR1 MNHEY and CDR2 SVGAGI. CDR3 length: 14 residues. V was clipped by 2 bases and J by 4 bases, with 11 bases between them. CDR3 in amino acids: CASSYTEQRTEAFF. The CDR3, as DNA: TGTGCCAGCAGTTACACCGAACAGCGCACTGAAGCTTTCTTT.

V is TRBV6-2 or TRBV6-3 and J is TRBJ2-7; 14 nucleotides line up with TRBD2. Germline V lookup: CDR1 MNHEY, CDR2 SVGEGT. CDR3 size: 19 residues. Trimming cost V 0 bases and J 3 bases; bases outside gene matches: 10. The CDR3 is CASSYSGWTSGGRLYEQYF. The CDR3 DNA follows: TGTGCCAGCAGTTACTCGGGTTGGACTAGCGGGGGGAGACTCTACGAGCAGTACTTC.

This clone was recorded only once. J is TRBJ2-3 and V is TRBV6-5, with 8 nucleotides matching TRBD2. Germline loops: CDR1 MNHEY, CDR2 SVGAGI. The CDR3 is 15 amino acids. Trimming at V came to 7 bases and at J to 5 bases, leaving 11 bases not matched to a gene. CDR3 region: CASKSSGVSEDTQYF. CDR3 nucleotide sequence: TGTGCCAGCAAGAGTAGCGGGGTCTCGGAAGATACGCAGTATTTT.

The J gene is TRBJ2-1, the V gene TRBV7-2; D ambiguous. This CDR3 contains 15 residues. V lost 5 bases and J 4 bases, leaving 15 bases between the germline ends. Germline V CDR1 and CDR2: SGHTA, FQGNSA. In DNA, the CDR3 is TGTGCCAGCAGCCAAAGACTCGACCCATACAATGAGCAGTTCTTC. Translated, it gives CASSQRLDPYNEQFF.

The count of this clone is one. This rearrangement joins TRBV29-1 to TRBJ2-3; D perhaps matches TRBD1 (5 bases). The CDR3 consists of 15 residues. Germline CDR1 is SQVTM and CDR2 is ANQGSEA. V lost 3 bases to trimming and J lost 1 base, with 14 bases between them. CDR3 region: CSVEGSGARTDTQYF. Here the CDR3 DNA reads TGCAGCGTTGAGGGTAGTGGGGCCCGCACAGATACGCAGTATTTT.

This sequence joins TRBV28 and TRBJ1-6; 8 bases line up with TRBD1. The CDR3 is 19 residues long. Germline V gives CDR1 MDHEN, CDR2 SYDVKM. V dropped 3 bases and J dropped 0; count of bases not matched to a gene: 10. The CDR3 DNA sequence: TGTGCCAGCAGTTTGCCAGGGGGCGGCTTGGGCTCCTATAATTCACCCCTCCACTTT. Translated: CASSLPGGGLGSYNSPLHF.

V and J are TRBV4-1 and TRBJ2-3; the D gene is possibly TRBD1 (7 bases). The V end was cut by 1 base, the J end by 0 bases, with 17 bases between. The CDR3 runs to 18 residues. CDR1 is MGHRA and CDR2 is YSYEKL in the germline V gene. This chain's CDR3 is CASSQGDGRGTSTDTQYF. CDR3 nucleotides: TGCGCCAGCAGCCAAGGTGATGGCAGGGGGACTAGCACAGATACGCAGTATTTT.

The genes are TRBV3-1 (or the pseudogene TRBV3-2) and TRBJ2-7; possibly TRBD1 for D (5 bases). Between the trimmed V and J ends, which lost 3 bases and 1 base, there was a span of 7 bases. Germline V gene data show CDR1 as LGHDT and CDR2 as YNNKEL (reference sequence). The CDR3 runs 13 residues. The CDR3: CASSQSGSYEQYF. The CDR3 coding sequence is TGTGCCAGCAGCCAGTCAGGGTCCTACGAGCAGTACTTC.

In this sample, this clone turned up once. The chain joins TRBV11-3 to TRBJ2-2, with TRBD1 matching 7 bases. Germline V lookup: CDR1 SGHNT, CDR2 YENEEA. V dropped 7 bases and J dropped 1; count of bases not matched to a gene: 6. CDR3 length: 15 residues. Here the CDR3 DNA reads TGTGCCAGCACCCGGGGACAGATGAACACCGGGGAGCTGTTTTTT. It yields the protein CASTRGQMNTGELFF. Complete variable domain (other parts from reference TRBV11-3 and TRBJ2-2): EAGVVQSPRYKIIEKKQPVAFWCNPISGHNTLYWYLQNLGQGPELLIRYENEEAVDDSQLPKDRFSAERLKGVDSTLKIQPAELGDSAVYLCASTRGQMNTGELFFGEGSRLTVL.

The chain carries TRBV11-2 and TRBJ2-5; 7 bases are shared with TRBD2. Trimming at V came to 1 base and at J to 5 bases, leaving 7 bases not matched to a gene. This CDR3 comprises 15 residues. CDR1 SGHAT and CDR2 FQNNGV come from the germline V gene. The CDR3 reads CASSLGEGLFETQYF. As DNA, the CDR3 is TGTGCCAGCAGCTTAGGGGAGGGCCTTTTCGAGACCCAGTACTTC.

This clone showed up just a few times. The rearrangement uses TRBV7-9 and TRBJ2-5; D might be TRBD1 or TRBD2, each matching 6 bases. The CDR3 runs to 15 residues. Germline V gives CDR1 SEHNR, CDR2 FQNEAQ (reference sequence). Trimming pared 1 base from V and 1 base from J, leaving 10 bases between. For the CDR3, the DNA is TGTGCCAGCAGCTTAGATGGGGGGCCCCAAGAGACCCAGTACTTC. Protein sequence: CASSLDGGPQETQYF.

This clone was seen only once. The chain links TRBV6-6 to TRBJ2-7, with unresolved D. This CDR3 contains 11 residues. CDR1 and CDR2 (germline): MNHNY, SVGAGI (reference sequence). V was clipped by 4 bases and J by 2 bases, with 3 bases between them. CDR3 nucleotide sequence: TGTGCCAGCAGTTCAGCCTACGAGCAGTACTTC. This sequence encodes CASSSAYEQYF.

The chain recombines TRBV28 with TRBJ2-7; D tentatively fits TRBD1 or TRBD2 (6 bases each). The CDR3 is made up of 13 amino acids. CDR1 is MDHEN and CDR2 is SYDVKM in the germline V gene. The germline V and J ends were trimmed by 4 bases and 4 bases, with 11 bases remaining between them. In DNA, the CDR3 is TGTGCCAGCAGTTGGGGGGCGGGATACGAGCAGTACTTC. Protein product: CASSWGAGYEQYF.

This clone was seen a few times. This chain joins TRBV5-5 and TRBJ1-1, with no clear D. In germline, CDR1 is SGHKS, CDR2 YYEKEE (reference sequence). Trimming stripped 5 bases from V and 3 bases from J, with 14 bases between. The CDR3 spans 14 residues. DNA for the CDR3: TGTGCCAGCAGAGCCGGTTGGGCCTACACTGAAGCTTTCTTT. It encodes CASRAGWAYTEAFF.

The chain uses TRBV9 and TRBJ2-3; D remains ambiguous. CDR1 and CDR2 from the germline V gene are SGDLS and YYNGEE. The CDR3 covers 15 residues. V lost 1 base, J lost 2 bases, and 11 bases lay in between. The chain's CDR3 is CASSVLGQTTDTQYF. The CDR3 bases are TGTGCCAGCAGCGTATTAGGTCAGACCACAGATACGCAGTATTTT.

By frequency in the sample, this clone is medium-sized. This rearrangement joins TRBV5-5 to TRBJ2-7; D perhaps matches TRBD2 (6 bases). The CDR3 has 13 amino acids. Germline-derived CDR1 and CDR2 are SGHKS and YYEKEE (reference sequence). V lost 4 bases and J 5 bases, leaving 13 bases between the germline ends. In nucleotides, the CDR3 is TGTGCCAGCAGCCCGGGACTCCCCCACGAGCAGTACTTC. Amino acids: CASSPGLPHEQYF. The complete variable domain, with remaining parts taken from reference TRBV5-5 and TRBJ2-7, reads DAGVTQSPTHLIKTRGQQVTLRCSPISGHKSVSWYQQVLGQGPQFIFQYYEKEERGRGNFPDRFSARQFPNYSSELNVNALLLGDSALYLCASSPGLPHEQYFGPGTRLTVT.

This chain uses TRBV30 with TRBJ1-6; D is unclear. Germline V gene sequence: CDR1 GTSNPN, CDR2 SVGIG (reference sequence). The length of the CDR3 is 14 residues. V lost 5 bases to trimming and J lost 3 bases, with 11 bases between them. The CDR3 loop reads CAWALGYYNSPLHF. In nucleotides, the CDR3 is TGTGCCTGGGCTTTGGGGTACTATAATTCACCCCTCCACTTT.

The chain uses TRBV5-5 and TRBJ2-4, with a weak D call TRBD2 (5 bases). Trimming pared 5 bases from V and 0 bases from J, leaving 18 bases between. Germline CDR1 reads SGHKS; CDR2 reads YYEKEE (reference sequence). This CDR3 has 17 amino acids. CDR3 sequence: CASRRGWEPLAKNIQYF. CDR3 nucleotide sequence: TGTGCCAGCAGACGGGGATGGGAGCCTCTAGCCAAAAACATTCAGTACTTC.

The CDR3 nucleotides are TGTGCCAGCAGCGTAAGGGACACCCGGCGGAATGAGCAGTTCTTC. The encoded protein is CASSVRDTRRNEQFF. This chain joins TRBV9 and TRBJ2-1; D may be TRBD1 (6 bases). CDR1 and CDR2 (germline): SGDLS, YYNGEE. CDR3 length equals 15 residues. Trimming took off 1 base at V and 7 bases at J, with 15 bases between the two ends.

This rearrangement joins TRBV10-3 to TRBJ1-4; D is undetermined. The V gene's germline CDR1 is ENHRY and CDR2 SYGVKD. The CDR3 spans 13 residues. Deletions cut 9 bases from V and 0 bases from J, with 8 bases between. In DNA form, the CDR3 reads TGTGCCATTTCCGAAACAACTAATGAAAAACTGTTTTTT. Translating it yields CAISETTNEKLFF.